Listed below are T cell receptor beta chains from one sample, sequenced in a study of cytomegalovirus exposure and HLA in healthy donors. Generated by immunoSEQ multiplex PCR, the TCRdb table keeps only in-frame clones and is missing some. The table records over 150,000 clones, 86% of them present only once. Sequencing input: PBMCs. These receptors were taken from a human donor in good health. CDR3s include the opening cysteine and the closing phenylalanine or tryptophan. Each record gives: CDR3 protein, V gene, clone size, J gene. Only part of the rows carry a size: once, few, many, or a class if the clone is expanded.

CDR3 protein: CASSATDIVNTEAFF
V gene: TRBV27
clone size: NA
J gene: TRBJ1-1

CDR3 protein: CASAKTGSRDYGYTF
V gene: TRBV5-1
clone size: few
J gene: TRBJ1-2

CDR3 protein: CASSLTSGSAGELFF
V gene: TRBV5-1
clone size: NA
J gene: TRBJ2-2

CDR3 protein: CASSQDFSPLQETQYF
V gene: TRBV18
clone size: NA
J gene: TRBJ2-5

CDR3 protein: CASRKDRAGANVLTF
V gene: TRBV28
clone size: NA
J gene: TRBJ2-6

CDR3 protein: CASSAETGSVASEAFF
V gene: TRBV5-1
clone size: NA
J gene: TRBJ1-1

CDR3 protein: CASMGGLNTEAFF
V gene: TRBV6-1
clone size: once
J gene: TRBJ1-1

CDR3 protein: CASRTGTSGNTDTQYF
V gene: TRBV7-8
clone size: NA
J gene: TRBJ2-3

CDR3 protein: CASSLFALDFNSYEQYF
V gene: TRBV7-3
clone size: NA
J gene: TRBJ2-7

CDR3 protein: CAWRLFVRDTGELFF
V gene: TRBV30
clone size: few
J gene: TRBJ2-2

CDR3 protein: CASSHVSGDRSPRGANVLTF
V gene: TRBV5-1
clone size: once
J gene: TRBJ2-6

CDR3 protein: CASSTDGSSYNSPLHF
V gene: TRBV5-4
clone size: NA
J gene: TRBJ1-6

CDR3 protein: CASSFSGQGQNIQYF
V gene: TRBV7-8
clone size: NA
J gene: TRBJ2-4

CDR3 protein: CASSPPGQGNQPQHF
V gene: TRBV18
clone size: NA
J gene: TRBJ1-5

CDR3 protein: CASSVGGGAIGYGYTF
V gene: TRBV9
clone size: NA
J gene: TRBJ1-2

CDR3 protein: CASSPARESGYTF
V gene: TRBV7-8
clone size: NA
J gene: TRBJ1-2

CDR3 protein: CASSEFGLSNEKLFF
V gene: TRBV2
clone size: NA
J gene: TRBJ1-4

CDR3 protein: CASRSGQGSYNEQFF
V gene: TRBV27
clone size: NA
J gene: TRBJ2-1

CDR3 protein: CASSTYRVVWTGELFF
V gene: TRBV27
clone size: NA
J gene: TRBJ2-2

CDR3 protein: CASSLLGTGNEKLFF
V gene: TRBV27
clone size: NA
J gene: TRBJ1-4

CDR3 protein: CASSPRDRAEAFF
V gene: TRBV18
clone size: once
J gene: TRBJ1-1

CDR3 protein: CASSETGLRGYTF
V gene: TRBV6-1
clone size: NA
J gene: TRBJ1-2

CDR3 protein: CASGQGSPKEAFF
V gene: TRBV28
clone size: NA
J gene: TRBJ1-1

CDR3 protein: CASSSRASGRSRNPHEQFF
V gene: TRBV19
clone size: NA
J gene: TRBJ2-1

CDR3 protein: CASSLGGSNTEAFF
V gene: TRBV11-2
clone size: NA
J gene: TRBJ1-1

CDR3 protein: CASSDIGSGGGYEETQYF
V gene: TRBV25-1
clone size: NA
J gene: TRBJ2-5

CDR3 protein: CASSFVSLMNTEAFF
V gene: TRBV7-9
clone size: NA
J gene: TRBJ1-1

CDR3 protein: CASSLDSGVYNEQFF
V gene: TRBV11-3
clone size: NA
J gene: TRBJ2-1

CDR3 protein: CASSVGLAGGKETQYF
V gene: TRBV9
clone size: NA
J gene: TRBJ2-5

CDR3 protein: CASVGSPGQSDYGYTF
V gene: TRBV5-4
clone size: NA
J gene: TRBJ1-2

CDR3 protein: CATSRTGGTEAFF
V gene: TRBV15
clone size: NA
J gene: TRBJ1-1

CDR3 protein: CASRDSSNNEQFF
V gene: TRBV2
clone size: NA
J gene: TRBJ2-1

CDR3 protein: CASTFPADTQYF
V gene: TRBV13
clone size: NA
J gene: TRBJ2-3

CDR3 protein: CASTNSKWGDLNTEAFF
V gene: TRBV28
clone size: NA
J gene: TRBJ1-1

CDR3 protein: CASSLNTGGNQPQHF
V gene: TRBV5-1
clone size: NA
J gene: TRBJ1-5

CDR3 protein: CASSVGPTSYNEQFF
V gene: TRBV9
clone size: NA
J gene: TRBJ2-1

CDR3 protein: CASSTGSSYEQYF
V gene: TRBV5-1
clone size: NA
J gene: TRBJ2-7

CDR3 protein: CASRRNTGIGEKLFF
V gene: TRBV4-3
clone size: NA
J gene: TRBJ1-4

CDR3 protein: CAWALPSGADTGELFF
V gene: TRBV30
clone size: NA
J gene: TRBJ2-2

CDR3 protein: CASSIGASGNTDTQYF
V gene: TRBV19
clone size: few
J gene: TRBJ2-3

CDR3 protein: CASLSGSWYGYTF
V gene: TRBV28
clone size: NA
J gene: TRBJ1-2

CDR3 protein: CASSSLSTGRQPQHF
V gene: TRBV27
clone size: NA
J gene: TRBJ1-5

CDR3 protein: CASSLGRATPETQYF
V gene: TRBV7-9
clone size: once
J gene: TRBJ2-5

CDR3 protein: CASSGVKRGISYNEQFF
V gene: TRBV25-1
clone size: NA
J gene: TRBJ2-1

CDR3 protein: CASSPGQGDQPQHF
V gene: TRBV18
clone size: NA
J gene: TRBJ1-5

CDR3 protein: CASSQELTSGGSSTDTQYF
V gene: TRBV4-3
clone size: NA
J gene: TRBJ2-3

CDR3 protein: CASSYLGQIYEQYF
V gene: TRBV6-6
clone size: NA
J gene: TRBJ2-7

CDR3 protein: CSVGSGTGGRETQYF
V gene: TRBV29-1
clone size: NA
J gene: TRBJ2-5

CDR3 protein: CASSETDRGLSTDTQYF
V gene: TRBV9
clone size: once
J gene: TRBJ2-3

CDR3 protein: CASSLSSQSTDTQYF
V gene: TRBV7-3
clone size: once
J gene: TRBJ2-3

CDR3 protein: CASSPTPGLHFNEQFF
V gene: TRBV7-3
clone size: NA
J gene: TRBJ2-1

CDR3 protein: CASSRLGTYNEQFF
V gene: TRBV19
clone size: NA
J gene: TRBJ2-1

CDR3 protein: CASSELDGKRGEQFF
V gene: TRBV25-1
clone size: NA
J gene: TRBJ2-1

CDR3 protein: CASSPQGIHEQYF
V gene: TRBV2
clone size: NA
J gene: TRBJ2-7

CDR3 protein: CASGGGFGNQPQHF
V gene: TRBV6-6
clone size: NA
J gene: TRBJ1-5